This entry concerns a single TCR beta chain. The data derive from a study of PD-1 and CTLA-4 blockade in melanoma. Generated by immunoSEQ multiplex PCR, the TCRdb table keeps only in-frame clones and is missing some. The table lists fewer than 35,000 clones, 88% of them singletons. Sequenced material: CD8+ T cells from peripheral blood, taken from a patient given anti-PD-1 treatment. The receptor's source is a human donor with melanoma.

Here the CDR3 DNA reads TGTGCCAGCAGCTTAGGCGGCGGACAGGGGCCCCAGCATTTT. Amino acid sequence: CASSLGGGQGPQHF. The chain couples TRBV13 to TRBJ1-5; 8 positions agree with TRBD1. The CDR3 is 14 amino acids. With 0 bases clipped from V and 9 bases from J, the junction kept 4 bases outside the gene matches. From germline, CDR1 is PRHDT and CDR2 FYEKMQ (reference sequence).